This T cell receptor (beta chain) derives from a study of T cells in Graves' hyperthyroidism and ophthalmopathy. V lost 6 bases and J lost 6, with 9 bases in between. Germline-derived CDR1 and CDR2 are DFQATT and SNEGSKA (reference sequence). The CDR3 is 11 amino acids. In its sample, this clonotype was seen a few times. Amplification targeted TCR beta CDR3 regions from RNA transcripts. The TCR CDR3 was amplified in a first-round RT-PCR using the HTBI primer set. MiXCR was run by TCRdb on the multiplex PCR reads, yielding one entry per CDR3 protein. The sample holds hundreds of thousands of distinct CDR3 sequences, less than 45% seen once.

Sequencing was done on a sample of peripheral blood or thyroid tissue (not recorded which). The sequence was collected from an adult man with Graves' disease, either hyperthyroidism or ophthalmopathy (not recorded which). The genes are TRBV20-1 and TRBJ1-3, with D hard to call. The CDR3 nucleotides read TGCAGTGCCACTCCCCAAAACACCATATATTTT. It specifies CSATPQNTIYF.